Listed below are T cell receptor beta chains from one sample, sequenced in a study of cytomegalovirus exposure and HLA in healthy donors. Assay: immunoSEQ multiplex PCR; the TCRdb copy retains only in-frame clones and omits some. The sample shows 150,000 or so clones, roughly four fifths of them seen only once. Sequenced material: PBMCs. Receptors originate from a female donor in good health and CMV-seronegative. CDR3s include the opening cysteine and the closing phenylalanine or tryptophan. D genes are given only for firm matches. Size tells how often a clone was seen (once, few, many) or the class of an expanded clone, and some rows leave it out.

>TRBV19|once|TRBJ1-6|-
TGTGCCAGTAGTATCGGAGGGGTCTATAATTCACCCCTCCACTTT
CASSIGGVYNSPLHF
>TRBV27|-|TRBJ1-1|TRBD1
TGTGCCAGCAGTCCCCGACAGGGGGTCGGCACTGAAGCTTTCTTT
CASSPRQGVGTEAFF
>TRBV27|-|TRBJ2-3|-
TGTGCCAGCAGTCCCCGGCGAGCGGGTGGCACAGATACGCAGTATTTT
CASSPRRAGGTDTQYF
>TRBV6-1|-|TRBJ1-5|TRBD1
TGTGCCAGCAGATCCTGGACAGGGGATCAGCCCCAGCATTTT
CASRSWTGDQPQHF
>TRBV18|-|TRBJ2-7|-
TGTGCCAGCTCACCATCTGCCTACGAGCAGTACTTC
CASSPSAYEQYF
>TRBV19|-|TRBJ1-1|TRBD1
TGTGCCAGTACCCGGGGACAGGGGTGGGTGAACACTGAAGCTTTCTTT
CASTRGQGWVNTEAFF
>TRBV7-8|-|TRBJ2-1|TRBD1
TGTGCCAGCAGCTTTCAGGGGGCGAAGAATGAGCAGTTCTTC
CASSFQGAKNEQFF
>TRBV7-8|-|TRBJ2-6|-
TGTGCCAGCAGCTTACAGACAGTTTCTGGGGCCAACGTCCTGACTTTC
CASSLQTVSGANVLTF
>TRBV6-5|-|TRBJ2-3|-
TGTGCCAGCAGTTACTCCTTGGGGGGAGTTGCGCCGCAGTATTTT
CASSYSLGGVAPQYF
>TRBV6-5|-|TRBJ1-3|-
TGTGCCAGCAGCAGGGAATCTGGAAACACCATATATTTT
CASSRESGNTIYF
>TRBV28|few|TRBJ2-3|-
TGTGCCAGCAGTTTGTCTCAGTTCCCTTACACAGATACGCAGTATTTT
CASSLSQFPYTDTQYF
>TRBV7-9|-|TRBJ2-1|-
TGTGCCAGCAGCTTCCCCCTCGGTGGGGGGACTTCCTACAATGAGCAGTTCTTC
CASSFPLGGGTSYNEQFF
>TRBV5-1|few|TRBJ2-3|TRBD2
TGCGCCAGCAGCTTGGGTGCTAGCGGGAGCACAGATACGCAGTATTTT
CASSLGASGSTDTQYF
>TRBV7-9|few|TRBJ2-2|TRBD2
TGTGCCAGCAGACCCCTAGCGGGAGACACCGGGGAGCTGTTTTTT
CASRPLAGDTGELFF
>TRBV6-5|-|TRBJ1-5|-
TGTGCCAGCAGTTCACAACGACGGGGCAATCAGCCCCAGCATTTT
CASSSQRRGNQPQHF
>TRBV6-1|-|TRBJ1-4|-
TGTGCCACCAGGTCGAGGGGAGGGGAGGAAAAACTGTTTTTT
CATRSRGGEEKLFF
>TRBV6-5|-|TRBJ1-2|TRBD1
TGTGCCAGCAGCGGCGACAGGGACCCCATCTATGGCTACACCTTC
CASSGDRDPIYGYTF
>TRBV2|-|TRBJ2-7|TRBD1
TGTGCCAGCAGGTCACAGGCAGGGGGCCAATTCAACGAGCAGTACTTC
CASRSQAGGQFNEQYF
>TRBV9|-|TRBJ2-7|-
TGTGCCAGCAGCCGCGCCACTGGCTACGAGCAGTACTTC
CASSRATGYEQYF
>TRBV4-1|once|TRBJ1-4|TRBD1
TGCGCCAGCAGCCGGCAGGGGGCGGATGAAAAACTGTTTTTT
CASSRQGADEKLFF
>TRBV7-2|-|TRBJ2-7|-
TGTGCCAGCAGCTTCGGACATGCTGGGTACGAGCAGTACTTC
CASSFGHAGYEQYF
>TRBV7-8|-|TRBJ1-5|TRBD1
TGTGCCAGCAGCTTAGTGCAGGGGGCGGGTCAGCAGCCCCAGCATTTT
CASSLVQGAGQQPQHF
>TRBV4-1|-|TRBJ2-7|TRBD1
TGCGCCAGCAGCCAAGGGACAGGGGTAGTCAGCGAGCAGTACTTC
CASSQGTGVVSEQYF
>TRBV4-1|-|TRBJ2-7|-
TGCGCCAGCAGCCAAGGGGGACTCTCCCCCTACGAGCAGTACTTC
CASSQGGLSPYEQYF
>TRBV28|-|TRBJ2-2|TRBD1
TGTGCCAGCAGTCCCCGACAGGGGAGCACCGGGGAGCTGTTTTTT
CASSPRQGSTGELFF
>TRBV28|-|TRBJ1-1|-
TGTGCCAGCAGAGGAAGGCGGAGCAACACTGAAGCTTTCTTT
CASRGRRSNTEAFF
>TRBV10-3|-|TRBJ2-7|-
TGTGCCATCGCGGACTCGCGGGAAATTACCTACGAGCAGTACTTC
CAIADSREITYEQYF
>TRBV9|-|TRBJ2-3|TRBD2
TGTGCCAGCAGCGTAGACCCTAGCGGCCGCACAGATACGCAGTATTTT
CASSVDPSGRTDTQYF
>TRBV4-1|-|TRBJ2-5|TRBD2
TGCGCCAGCAGCCGGCTAGCGGGCGGCCAAGAGACCCAGTACTTC
CASSRLAGGQETQYF
>TRBV14|-|TRBJ1-1|-
TGTGCCAGCAGCCAAGAGCGTGCGGGGCAACTGAACACTGAAGCTTTCTTT
CASSQERAGQLNTEAFF
>TRBV18|-|TRBJ2-5|TRBD1
TGTGCCAGCTCACCACTCAGGGGGTTCCAAGAGACCCAGTACTTC
CASSPLRGFQETQYF
>TRBV6-1|-|TRBJ1-3|-
TGTGCCAGCAGTGAAGGCGGGAACACCATATATTTT
CASSEGGNTIYF
>TRBV9|-|TRBJ2-5|TRBD2
TGTGCCAGCAGCGTATCCCGGGGGGTCTCGGAGACCCAGTACTTC
CASSVSRGVSETQYF
>TRBV6-1|-|TRBJ1-2|-
TGTGCCAGCAGTAACAGGGCTTATGGCTACACCTTC
CASSNRAYGYTF
>TRBV7-8|-|TRBJ2-1|TRBD2
TGTGCCAGCAGCTTAGAAAGCGGGAGTCGCAATGAGCAGTTCTTC
CASSLESGSRNEQFF
>TRBV18|-|TRBJ1-5|-
TGTGCCAGCTCAGAGAGCAATCAGCCCCAGCATTTT
CASSESNQPQHF
>TRBV2|-|TRBJ1-1|TRBD1
TGTGCCAGCAAAGCAGGGGGCATTCTAAACACTGAAGCTTTCTTT
CASKAGGILNTEAFF
>TRBV4-3|-|TRBJ1-1|-
TGCGCCAGCAGCCAAGATGGGGGAGGCACTGAAGCTTTCTTT
CASSQDGGGTEAFF
>TRBV7-7|-|TRBJ2-1|-
TGTGCTAGCAGTACTCCCGGGACTGGAAGCGAACAGTTCTTC
CASSTPGTGSEQFF
>TRBV9|-|TRBJ2-7|TRBD2
TGTGCCAGCAGCCCCTCACTAGCGGGAGGGCCCTACGAGCAGTACTTC
CASSPSLAGGPYEQYF
>TRBV6-6|-|TRBJ1-1|TRBD1
TGTGCCAGCAGAACCTTGGACAGGGCGCCACGCGAAGCTTTCTTT
CASRTLDRAPREAFF
>TRBV5-1|few|TRBJ1-2|TRBD1
TGCGCCAGCAGCTTGGGACAGGGGGCTCTATATGGCTACACCTTC
CASSLGQGALYGYTF
>TRBV28|-|TRBJ2-7|TRBD1
TGTGCCAGCAGCTCCTACCGGGGGACAGGGAGCGAGCAGTACTTC
CASSSYRGTGSEQYF
>TRBV5-1|few|TRBJ2-1|TRBD1
TGCGCCAGCAGCCCCGGACAGGGGTCCTACAATGAGCAGTTCTTC
CASSPGQGSYNEQFF
>TRBV11-2|-|TRBJ2-7|-
TGTGCCAGCAGCGACCCGACAGGGCGGGGATACGAGCAGTACTTC
CASSDPTGRGYEQYF
>TRBV4-3|-|TRBJ2-3|TRBD2
TGCGCCAGCAGCCGGGGGGCGGGGACTAGCGGGGGCACAGATACGCAGTATTTT
CASSRGAGTSGGTDTQYF
>TRBV7-7|few|TRBJ2-5|-
TGTGCTAGCAGCCTGGGCGGTGGAGGGGCTGAGACCCAGTACTTC
CASSLGGGGAETQYF